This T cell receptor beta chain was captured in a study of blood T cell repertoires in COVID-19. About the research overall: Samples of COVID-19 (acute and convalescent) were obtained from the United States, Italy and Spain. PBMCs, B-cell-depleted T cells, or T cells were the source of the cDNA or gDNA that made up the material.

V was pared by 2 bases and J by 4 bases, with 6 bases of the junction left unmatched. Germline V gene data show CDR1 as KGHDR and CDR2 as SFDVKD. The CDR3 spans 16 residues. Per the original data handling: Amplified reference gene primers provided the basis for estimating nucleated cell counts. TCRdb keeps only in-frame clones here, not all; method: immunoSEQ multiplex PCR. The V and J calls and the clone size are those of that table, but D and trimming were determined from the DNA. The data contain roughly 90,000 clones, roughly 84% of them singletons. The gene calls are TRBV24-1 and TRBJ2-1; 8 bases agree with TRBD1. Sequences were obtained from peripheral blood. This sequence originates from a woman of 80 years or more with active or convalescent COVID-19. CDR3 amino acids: CATSDSRGPEYNEQFF. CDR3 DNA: TGTGCCACCAGTGATTCCAGGGGGCCGGAGTACAATGAGCAGTTCTTC.